The 13 T cell receptor beta chains given below trace back to one sample, sequenced in a study of T cells in localized non-small cell lung cancer. The protocol was immunoSEQ multiplex PCR, while the TCRdb copy is restricted to in-frame clones and leaves out a portion. Among 7,000 to 7,500 clones listed, roughly 50% were seen once. The specimen comprised lymph node tissue, sampled before any cancer treatment. Receptor source: a female donor aged 60 or older with stage I lung adenocarcinoma.

In its sample, this clone was seen once. The chain's CDR3 is CATSELRGGETQYF. In nucleotides, the CDR3 is TGTGCCACCAGCGAACTCCGGGGGGGAGAGACCCAGTACTTC. The chain uses TRBV15 and TRBJ2-5; TRBD2 matches 8 bases. The CDR3 sequence is 14 residues long. Germline loops: CDR1 LNHNV, CDR2 YYDKDF (reference sequence). The junction had 6 bases not matched to a gene; V was cut back by 5 bases and J by 4 bases.

In the case of this clone: At one end the junction does not follow the germline gene, possibly because of a read error. V usage is TRBV18 and J usage is TRBJ2-6; tentatively, D is TRBD2 (5 bases). The CDR3 covers 15 residues. The germline V gene has CDR1 KGHSH and CDR2 LQKENI. CDR3 in amino acids: CTSSYGVPGANVLTF. The CDR3, as DNA: TGTACCAGCTCATACGGGGTCCCTGGGGCCAACGTCCTGACTTTC.

CDR3 in DNA: TGTGCCAGCAGCCGTCGGACAGGGGGCGGGGATACGCAGTATTTT. This gives the protein CASSRRTGGGDTQYF. The V call is TRBV6-9, the J call TRBJ2-3, with 11 bases that match TRBD1. Looked up from germline, CDR1 is MNHGY and CDR2 is SVAAGI. V lost 6 bases, J lost 6 bases, and 8 bases stayed unmatched. The length of the CDR3 is 15 residues.

This clone has more than one count but fewer than ten. The J gene is TRBJ2-6, the V gene TRBV11-3, with D uncertain. This CDR3 comprises 15 residues. In germline, CDR1 is SGHNT, CDR2 YENEEA. Trimming shortened V by 6 bases and J by 2 bases, and 11 bases separated the two germline ends. The DNA for the CDR3 is TGTGCCAGCAGAGCCACAACTACTGGGGCCAACGTCCTGACTTTC. This encodes CASRATTTGANVLTF. The whole variable domain, filled in from reference TRBV11-3 and TRBJ2-6, reads EAGVVQSPRYKIIEKKQPVAFWCNPISGHNTLYWYLQNLGQGPELLIRYENEEAVDDSQLPKDRFSAERLKGVDSTLKIQPAELGDSAVYLCASRATTTGANVLTFGAGSRLTVL.

V is TRBV14 and J is TRBJ1-2, with D possibly TRBD1 on 6 matching bases. This CDR3 is built from 12 residues. CDR1 and CDR2 (germline): SGHDN, FVKESK. Trimming shortened V by 0 bases and J by 11 bases, and 10 bases separated the two germline ends. CDR3 nucleotide sequence: TGTGCCAGCAGCCAAGATTACAGGGATTACACCTTC. It yields the protein CASSQDYRDYTF. The full variable domain, its missing parts supplied by reference TRBV14 and TRBJ1-2, is EAGVTQFPSHSVIEKGQTVTLRCDPISGHDNLYWYRRVMGKEIKFLLHFVKESKQDESGMPNNRFLAERTGGTYSTLKVQPAELEDSGVYFCASSQDYRDYTFGSGTRLTVV.

The chain joins TRBV6-8 to TRBJ1-6; D remains unclear. Per the germline V gene, CDR1 is MNHGY and CDR2 is SAAAGT. The CDR3 extends over 17 amino acids. The V end was cut by 5 bases, the J end by 1 base, with 15 bases between. DNA of the CDR3: TGTGCCAGCAGTGACCTTCTTCGGCAGTCCTATAATTCACCCCTCCACTTT. Amino acids: CASSDLLRQSYNSPLHF.

This clone was picked up one time. The rearrangement links TRBV19 to TRBJ2-2; 7 nucleotides agree with TRBD1. CDR1 is LNHDA, CDR2 SQIVND, per germline (reference sequence). This CDR3 contains 17 residues. V shed 3 bases, J shed 0 bases, and the junction held 7 bases outside the gene matches. The chain's CDR3 is CASSMWGGQANTGELFF. CDR3 nucleotide sequence: TGTGCCAGTAGTATGTGGGGCGGACAGGCGAACACCGGGGAGCTGTTTTTT. The whole variable domain, remainder taken from reference TRBV19 and TRBJ2-2, is DGGITQSPKYLFRKEGQNVTLSCEQNLNHDAMYWYRQDPGQGLRLIYYSQIVNDFQKGDIAEGYSVSREKKESFPLTVTSAQKNPTAFYLCASSMWGGQANTGELFFGEGSRLTVL.

The genes are TRBV28 and TRBJ1-5; tentative D call: TRBD1 (5 bases). This CDR3 has 15 amino acids. From germline, CDR1 is MDHEN and CDR2 SYDVKM. Trimming took 4 bases from V and 10 from J, leaving 20 bases between them. The CDR3 DNA reads as TGTGCCAGCAGTTCCCGAGACGGAGGGGCTCAACCCCAGCATTTT. Translation: CASSSRDGGAQPQHF.

This clone occurred a few times. J is TRBJ1-3 and V is TRBV6-8; no firm D call. The CDR3 length is 14 residues. Germline CDR1 reads MNHGY; CDR2 reads SAAAGT. Trimming took off 5 bases at V and 0 bases at J, with 8 bases between the two ends. The CDR3 DNA is TGTGCCAGCAGTCAGGACCTCTCTGGAAACACCATATATTTT. Translation gives CASSQDLSGNTIYF.

In its sample, this clone was seen a few times. The V and J genes are TRBV11-3 and TRBJ2-6; possibly TRBD1 for D (7 bases). V shed 5 bases and J shed 0 bases, with 8 bases lying between them. The CDR3 has 15 amino acids. Germline V gene sequence: CDR1 SGHNT, CDR2 YENEEA. The CDR3 here is CASSQGGSGANVLTF. The CDR3 nucleotides read TGTGCCAGCAGCCAGGGGGGCTCTGGGGCCAACGTCCTGACTTTC.

The V gene is TRBV1, the J gene TRBJ2-7; the D call in the table, TRBD2, was not verified against the DNA. TRBV1 is termed a pseudogene. The CDR3 is made up of 13 amino acids. Written as DNA, the CDR3 is TGCGCCAGCAGCCAAGATAACGAGGGCGAGCAGTACTTC. It encodes CASSQDNEGEQYF.

The chain employs TRBV30 and TRBJ2-3; no clear D gene. The CDR3 has 14 residues. With 0 bases removed from V and 2 bases from J, the gap between germline ends came to 9 bases. Germline V gives CDR1 GTSNPN, CDR2 SVGIG (reference sequence). CDR3 bases: TGTGCCTGGAGTGTACAAGTTTTCACAGATACGCAGTATTTT. It is translated as CAWSVQVFTDTQYF.

V usage is TRBV19 and J usage is TRBJ1-1; the D is unclear. This CDR3 contains 14 residues. In germline, CDR1 is LNHDA, CDR2 SQIVND (reference sequence). V was shortened by 3 bases and J by 0 bases, with 8 bases between the two germline ends. The CDR3 DNA sequence: TGTGCCAGTAGTATCTCAGACATGAACACTGAAGCTTTCTTT. Translating it yields CASSISDMNTEAFF. Filled out from reference TRBV19 and TRBJ1-1, the complete variable domain reads DGGITQSPKYLFRKEGQNVTLSCEQNLNHDAMYWYRQDPGQGLRLIYYSQIVNDFQKGDIAEGYSVSREKKESFPLTVTSAQKNPTAFYLCASSISDMNTEAFFGQGTRLTVV.